The rows below give T cell receptor beta chains drawn from one sample of a study of blood T cell repertoires in COVID-19. Profiled with immunoSEQ multiplex PCR; TCRdb holds only in-frame clones, not every one. This sample carries fewer than 350,000 clones, 88% of them seen once, and the ten largest clones take 9.4%. Sequences were obtained from peripheral blood. All receptors come from a man aged 18 to 30 with active or convalescent COVID-19. CDR3s include the opening cysteine and the closing phenylalanine or tryptophan. The order of the fields is clone size, V gene, J gene, D gene, CDR3 protein, CDR3 DNA. The D gene is left open where the match is weak. Expanded clones get a size class; other rows say once, few or many, or leave the size out.

>NA|TRBV3-1/TRBV3-2|TRBJ2-1|TRBD2
CASTSGGGGSYNEQFF
TGTGCCAGCACCTCTGGCGGGGGAGGTTCCTACAATGAGCAGTTCTTC
>NA|TRBV27|TRBJ1-3|NA
CASSFRGSGNTIYF
TGTGCCAGCAGTTTTAGAGGTTCTGGAAACACCATATATTTT
>NA|TRBV18|TRBJ1-3|NA
CASSPRSGNTIYF
TGTGCCAGCTCACCGCGCTCGGGAAACACCATATATTTT
>NA|TRBV27|TRBJ1-1|NA
CASSRLEDIYTEAFF
TGTGCCAGCAGTCGACTCGAGGATATTTACACTGAAGCTTTCTTT
>NA|TRBV5-1|TRBJ2-1|TRBD2
CASSPTIAGGYNEQFF
TGCGCCAGCAGCCCTACTATAGCGGGGGGCTACAATGAGCAGTTCTTC
>NA|TRBV4-1|TRBJ2-1|NA
CASSQNALATYRNEQFF
TGCGCCAGCAGCCAGAATGCCCTAGCGACATACCGCAATGAGCAGTTCTTC
>few|TRBV6-5|TRBJ1-6|NA
CASSYVREYNSPLHF
TGTGCCAGCAGTTACGTACGGGAATATAATTCACCCCTCCACTTT
>NA|TRBV5-1|TRBJ1-1|TRBD1
CASSFDPGTANTEAFF
TGCGCCAGCAGCTTCGATCCCGGGACAGCGAACACTGAAGCTTTCTTT
>NA|TRBV7-9|TRBJ1-2|NA
CASSSQPLWAGNYGYTF
TGTGCCAGCAGCTCTCAACCGCTCTGGGCAGGGAACTATGGCTACACCTTC
>NA|TRBV6-2/TRBV6-3|TRBJ2-3|TRBD1
CASSSGSRDRITDTQYF
TGTGCCAGCAGTTCCGGATCCCGGGACAGGATAACAGATACGCAGTATTTT
>NA|TRBV18|TRBJ2-7|NA
CASSPRARYEQYF
TGTGCCAGCTCACCACGGGCTCGCTACGAGCAGTACTTC
>NA|TRBV18|TRBJ1-2|NA
CASSPPGPDGYTF
TGTGCCAGCTCACCACCGGGGCCGGATGGCTACACCTTC
>NA|TRBV10-3|TRBJ2-7|NA
CAISEPPSEQYF
TGTGCCATCAGTGAGCCCCCCAGTGAGCAGTACTTC